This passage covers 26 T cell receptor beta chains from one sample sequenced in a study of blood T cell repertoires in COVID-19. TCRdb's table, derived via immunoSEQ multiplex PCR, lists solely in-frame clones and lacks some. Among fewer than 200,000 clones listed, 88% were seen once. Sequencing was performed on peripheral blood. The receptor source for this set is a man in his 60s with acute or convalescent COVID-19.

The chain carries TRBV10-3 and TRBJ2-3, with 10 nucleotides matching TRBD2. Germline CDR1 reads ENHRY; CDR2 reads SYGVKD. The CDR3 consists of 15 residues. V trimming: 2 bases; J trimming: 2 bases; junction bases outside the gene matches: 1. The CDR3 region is CAISELAGATDTQYF. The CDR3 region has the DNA TGTGCCATCAGTGAGCTAGCGGGAGCCACAGATACGCAGTATTTT.

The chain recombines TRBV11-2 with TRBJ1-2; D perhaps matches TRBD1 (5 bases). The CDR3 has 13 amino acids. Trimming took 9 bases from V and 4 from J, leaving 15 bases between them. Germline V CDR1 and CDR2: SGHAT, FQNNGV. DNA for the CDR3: TGTGCCAGTGGCAAGGGGCGCCTCTATGGCTACACCTTC. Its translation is CASGKGRLYGYTF.

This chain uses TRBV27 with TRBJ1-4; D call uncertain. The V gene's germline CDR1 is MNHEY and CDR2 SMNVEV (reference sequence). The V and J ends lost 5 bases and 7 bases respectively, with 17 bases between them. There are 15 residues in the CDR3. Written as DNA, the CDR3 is TGTGCCAGCAGTCCGAGACTGTTGCAAGGTGAAAAACTGTTTTTT. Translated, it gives CASSPRLLQGEKLFF.

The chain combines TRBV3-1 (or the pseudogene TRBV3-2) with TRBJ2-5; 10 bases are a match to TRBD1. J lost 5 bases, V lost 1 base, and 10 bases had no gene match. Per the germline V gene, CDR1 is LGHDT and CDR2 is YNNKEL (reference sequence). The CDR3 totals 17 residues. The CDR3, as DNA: TGTGCCAGCAGCCAAGCCCTCGGGGACAGGGGATTGGAGACCCAGTACTTC. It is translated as CASSQALGDRGLETQYF.

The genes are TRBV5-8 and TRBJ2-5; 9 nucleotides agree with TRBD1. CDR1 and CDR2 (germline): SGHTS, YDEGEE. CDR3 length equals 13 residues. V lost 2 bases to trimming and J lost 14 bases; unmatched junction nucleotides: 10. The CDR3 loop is CASSLMGQGGSYF. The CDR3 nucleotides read TGTGCCAGCAGCTTAATGGGACAGGGCGGTTCATACTTC.

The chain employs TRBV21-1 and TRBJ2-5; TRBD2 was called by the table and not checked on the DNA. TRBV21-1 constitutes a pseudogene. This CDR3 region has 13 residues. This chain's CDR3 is CASLDELQETQYF. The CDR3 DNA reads TGTGCCAGCCTTGATGAGTTACAAGAGACCCAGTACTTC.

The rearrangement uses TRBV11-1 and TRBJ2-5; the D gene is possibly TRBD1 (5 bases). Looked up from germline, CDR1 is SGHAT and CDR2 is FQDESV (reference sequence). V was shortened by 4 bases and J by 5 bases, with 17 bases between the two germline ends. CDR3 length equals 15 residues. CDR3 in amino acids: CASSSTVLGRETQYF. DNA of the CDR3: TGTGCCAGCAGCTCGACAGTTTTAGGACGGGAGACCCAGTACTTC. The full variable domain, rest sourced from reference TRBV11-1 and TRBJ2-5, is EAEVAQSPRYKITEKSQAVAFWCDPISGHATLYWYRQILGQGPELLVQFQDESVVDDSQLPKDRFSAERLKGVDSTLKIQPAELGDSAMYLCASSSTVLGRETQYFGPGTRLLVL.

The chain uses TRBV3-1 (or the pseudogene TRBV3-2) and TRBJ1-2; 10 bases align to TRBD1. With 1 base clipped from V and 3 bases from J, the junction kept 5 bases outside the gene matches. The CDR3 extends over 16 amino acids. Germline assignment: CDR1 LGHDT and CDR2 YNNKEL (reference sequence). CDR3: CASSQGTGGGYYGYTF. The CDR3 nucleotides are TGTGCCAGCAGCCAAGGGACAGGGGGGGGATACTATGGCTACACCTTC.

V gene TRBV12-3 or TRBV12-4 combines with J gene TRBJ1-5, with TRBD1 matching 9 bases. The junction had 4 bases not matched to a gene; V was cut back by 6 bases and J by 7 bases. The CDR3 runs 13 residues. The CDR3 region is CASRQGAWQPQHF. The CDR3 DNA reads TGTGCCAGCAGACAGGGGGCTTGGCAGCCCCAGCATTTT.

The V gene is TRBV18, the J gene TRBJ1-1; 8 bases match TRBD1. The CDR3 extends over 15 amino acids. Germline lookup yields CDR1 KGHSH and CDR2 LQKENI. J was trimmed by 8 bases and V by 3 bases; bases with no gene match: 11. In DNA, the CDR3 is TGTGCCAGCTCACCCTTAGGACAGGGCTTCCTAGAAGCTTTCTTT. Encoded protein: CASSPLGQGFLEAFF.

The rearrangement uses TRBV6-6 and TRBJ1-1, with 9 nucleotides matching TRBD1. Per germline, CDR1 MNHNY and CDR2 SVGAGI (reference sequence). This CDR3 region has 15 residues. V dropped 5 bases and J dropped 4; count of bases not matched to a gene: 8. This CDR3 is CASSTGGGGATEAFF. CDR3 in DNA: TGTGCCAGCAGTACAGGGGGCGGAGGAGCCACTGAAGCTTTCTTT.

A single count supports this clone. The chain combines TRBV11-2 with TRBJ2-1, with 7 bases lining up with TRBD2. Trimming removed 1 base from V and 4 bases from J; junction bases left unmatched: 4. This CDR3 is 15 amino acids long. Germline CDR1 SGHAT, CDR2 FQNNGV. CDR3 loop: CASSLGLAVYNEQFF. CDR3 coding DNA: TGTGCCAGCAGCTTAGGGCTAGCGGTATACAATGAGCAGTTCTTC.

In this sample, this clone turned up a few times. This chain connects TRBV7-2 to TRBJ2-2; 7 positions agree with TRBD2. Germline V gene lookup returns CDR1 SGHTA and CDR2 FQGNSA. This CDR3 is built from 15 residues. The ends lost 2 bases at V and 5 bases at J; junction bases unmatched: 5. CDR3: CASSLRSGATGELFF. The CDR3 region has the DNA TGTGCCAGCAGCTTACGCAGCGGGGCAACCGGGGAGCTGTTTTTT.

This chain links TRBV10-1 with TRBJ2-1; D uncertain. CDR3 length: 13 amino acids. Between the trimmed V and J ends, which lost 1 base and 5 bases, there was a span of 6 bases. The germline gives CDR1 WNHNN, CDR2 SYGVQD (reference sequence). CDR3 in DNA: TGCGCCAGCAGTGAGTATAGAAACAATGAGCAGTTCTTC. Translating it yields CASSEYRNNEQFF.

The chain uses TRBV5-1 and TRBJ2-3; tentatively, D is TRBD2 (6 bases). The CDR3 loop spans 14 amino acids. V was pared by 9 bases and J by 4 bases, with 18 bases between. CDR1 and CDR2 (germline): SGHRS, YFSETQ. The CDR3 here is CATRSTGEADTQYF. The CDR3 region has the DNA TGCGCCACCCGATCGACGGGAGAGGCAGATACGCAGTATTTT.

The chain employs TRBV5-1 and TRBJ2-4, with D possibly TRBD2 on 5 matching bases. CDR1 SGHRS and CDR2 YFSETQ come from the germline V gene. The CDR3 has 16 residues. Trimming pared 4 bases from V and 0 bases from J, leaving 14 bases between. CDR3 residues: CASSTSGNLAKNIQYF. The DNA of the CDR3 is TGCGCCAGCAGCACCTCGGGGAATCTAGCCAAAAACATTCAGTACTTC.

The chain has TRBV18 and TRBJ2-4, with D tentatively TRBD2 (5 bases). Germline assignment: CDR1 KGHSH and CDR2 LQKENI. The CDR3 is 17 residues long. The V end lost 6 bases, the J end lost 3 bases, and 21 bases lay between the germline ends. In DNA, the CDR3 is TGTGCCAGCTCTCTCCTAGGTAGGCCCGGGAACAAAAACATTCAGTACTTC. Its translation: CASSLLGRPGNKNIQYF.

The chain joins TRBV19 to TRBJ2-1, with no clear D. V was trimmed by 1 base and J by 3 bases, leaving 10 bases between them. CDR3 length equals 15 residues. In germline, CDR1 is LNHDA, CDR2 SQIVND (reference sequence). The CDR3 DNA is TGTGCCAGTAGTATAGCGGGTAGTCGCTACAATGAGCAGTTCTTC. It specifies CASSIAGSRYNEQFF.

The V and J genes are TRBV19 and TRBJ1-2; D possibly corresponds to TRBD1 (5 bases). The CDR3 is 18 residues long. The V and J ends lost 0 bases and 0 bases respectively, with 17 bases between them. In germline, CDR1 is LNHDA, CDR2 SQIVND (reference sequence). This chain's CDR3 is CASSIDRIGAASNYGYTF. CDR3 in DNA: TGTGCCAGTAGTATAGATCGTATTGGGGCAGCATCTAACTATGGCTACACCTTC.

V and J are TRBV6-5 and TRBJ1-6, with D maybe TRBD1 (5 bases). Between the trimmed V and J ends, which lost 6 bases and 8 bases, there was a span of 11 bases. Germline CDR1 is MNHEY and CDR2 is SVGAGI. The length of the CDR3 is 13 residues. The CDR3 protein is CASRRGGDSPLHF. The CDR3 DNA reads TGTGCCAGCAGGCGGGGGGGTGATTCACCCCTCCACTTT.

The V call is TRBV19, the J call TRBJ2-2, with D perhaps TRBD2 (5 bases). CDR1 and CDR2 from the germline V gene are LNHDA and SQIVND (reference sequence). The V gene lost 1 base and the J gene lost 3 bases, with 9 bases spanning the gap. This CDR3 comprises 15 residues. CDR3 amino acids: CASSIGTEYTGELFF. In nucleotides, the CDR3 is TGTGCCAGTAGTATAGGGACTGAGTACACCGGGGAGCTGTTTTTT.

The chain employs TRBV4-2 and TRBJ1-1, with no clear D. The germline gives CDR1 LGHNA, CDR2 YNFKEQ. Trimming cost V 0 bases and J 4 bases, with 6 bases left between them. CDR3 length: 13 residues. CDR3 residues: CASSQEQLTEAFF. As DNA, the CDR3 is TGTGCCAGCAGCCAAGAACAGCTCACTGAAGCTTTCTTT.

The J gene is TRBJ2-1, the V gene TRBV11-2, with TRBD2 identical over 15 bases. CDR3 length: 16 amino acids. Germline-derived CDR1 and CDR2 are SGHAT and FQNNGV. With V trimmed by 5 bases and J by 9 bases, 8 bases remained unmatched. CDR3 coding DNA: TGTGCCAGCAGCCCCCGGACTAGCGGGAGGGTCGGTGAGCAGTTCTTC. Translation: CASSPRTSGRVGEQFF.

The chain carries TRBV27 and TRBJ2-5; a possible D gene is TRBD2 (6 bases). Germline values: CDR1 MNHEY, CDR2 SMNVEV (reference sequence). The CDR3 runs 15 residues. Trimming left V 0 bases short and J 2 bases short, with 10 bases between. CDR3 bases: TGTGCCAGCAGTTTATCGGGGGGAGAGCAAGAGACCCAGTACTTC. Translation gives CASSLSGGEQETQYF.

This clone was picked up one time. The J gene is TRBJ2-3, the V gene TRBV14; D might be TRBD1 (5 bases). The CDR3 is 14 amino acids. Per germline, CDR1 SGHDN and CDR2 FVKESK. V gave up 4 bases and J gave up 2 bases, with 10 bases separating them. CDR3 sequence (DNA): TGTGCCAGCAGCCCTGGGGCCTACACAGATACGCAGTATTTT. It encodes CASSPGAYTDTQYF.

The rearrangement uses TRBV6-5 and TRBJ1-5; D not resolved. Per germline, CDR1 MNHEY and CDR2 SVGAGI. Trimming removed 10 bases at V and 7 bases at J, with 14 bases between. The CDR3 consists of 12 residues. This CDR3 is CATLMFGQPQHF. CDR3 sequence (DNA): TGTGCCACCTTAATGTTCGGGCAGCCCCAGCATTTT.